The 28 T cell receptor beta chains reported below all come from one sample, sequenced in a study of OX40 agonist ivuxolimab in advanced cancers. Profiling relied on immunoSEQ multiplex PCR, and the TCRdb table lists in-frame clones only, not all of them. The sample gives 25,000 to 30,000 clones, just under 80% of which show up once; around 10% is in the top ten. This sample comprised CD4+ or CD8+ T cells sorted from blood, obtained in a trial of the OX40 agonist ivuxolimab. The source is an adult with an advanced solid tumor such as melanoma, head and neck, liver or kidney cancer.

This rearrangement joins TRBV6-5 to TRBJ2-7, with 11 bases matching TRBD2. V lost 5 bases, J lost 3 bases, and 6 bases stayed unmatched. This CDR3 comprises 15 residues. Germline V gene data show CDR1 as MNHEY and CDR2 as SVGAGI. The CDR3 coding sequence is TGTGCCAGCAGTCCGGTAGCGGGGGGGTACTACGAGCAGTACTTC. Amino acids: CASSPVAGGYYEQYF.

This clone appeared a few times. This rearrangement joins TRBV4-1 to TRBJ1-2; 9 nucleotides align to TRBD1. The trim removed 2 bases at V and 6 bases at J, leaving 1 base unmatched. Per germline, CDR1 MGHRA and CDR2 YSYEKL. The CDR3 sequence is 13 residues long. The CDR3 DNA follows: TGCGCCAGCAGCCAATGGACAGGGGATGGCTACACCTTC. Protein product: CASSQWTGDGYTF.

This clone occurred a few times. The CDR3 is CASSRWTGGTYGYTF. The CDR3 DNA reads TGTGCCAGCAGCCGCTGGACAGGGGGCACCTATGGCTACACCTTC. The chain links TRBV4-2 to TRBJ1-2, with 11 nucleotides matching TRBD1. J was trimmed by 4 bases and V by 4 bases; bases with no gene match: 5. Germline V gene lookup returns CDR1 LGHNA and CDR2 YNFKEQ. The length of the CDR3 is 15 residues.

V usage is TRBV5-4 and J usage is TRBJ2-7; no firm D call. CDR1 and CDR2 from the germline V gene are SGHNT and YYREEE (reference sequence). Trimming pared 1 base from V and 4 bases from J, leaving 9 bases between. This CDR3 contains 13 residues. The CDR3 region is CASSLYPEYEQYF. The CDR3 bases are TGTGCCAGCAGCTTGTACCCAGAGTACGAGCAGTACTTC.

This chain links TRBV6-4 with TRBJ2-3; 11 nucleotides align to TRBD1. The CDR3 has 14 amino acids. V was clipped by 8 bases and J by 4 bases; unmatched bases: 5. CDR1 MRHNA and CDR2 SNTAGT come from the germline V gene. CDR3 residues: CASRRTGGADTQYF. CDR3 in DNA: TGTGCCAGCCGGAGGACAGGGGGCGCAGATACGCAGTATTTT.

J is TRBJ2-5 and V is TRBV14; perhaps TRBD1 as D (5 bases). Germline-derived CDR1 and CDR2 are SGHDN and FVKESK. Trimming pared 0 bases from V and 5 bases from J, leaving 22 bases between. This CDR3 has 18 amino acids. CDR3 region: CASSQDPRLSGWYETQYF. CDR3 sequence (DNA): TGTGCCAGCAGCCAAGATCCGCGGTTGTCAGGGTGGTACGAGACCCAGTACTTC.

The chain has TRBV9 and TRBJ2-1; unclear D gene. The V gene lost 0 bases and the J gene lost 6 bases, with 13 bases spanning the gap. This CDR3 comprises 15 residues. CDR1 is SGDLS and CDR2 is YYNGEE in the germline V gene. CDR3 amino acids: CASSVAETAFNEQFF. For the CDR3, the DNA is TGTGCCAGCAGCGTAGCTGAGACTGCGTTCAATGAGCAGTTCTTC.

This clone was observed a single time. V usage is TRBV4-3 and J usage is TRBJ1-1; D is ambiguous. V was shortened by 0 bases and J by 0 bases, with 11 bases between the two germline ends. There are 16 residues in the CDR3. Germline-derived CDR1 and CDR2 are LGHNA and YSLEER. This CDR3 reads CASSQDLRQMNTEAFF. The DNA of the CDR3 is TGCGCCAGCAGCCAAGATCTGCGACAAATGAACACTGAAGCTTTCTTT.

The gene calls are TRBV6-5 and TRBJ2-7; 7 positions agree with TRBD2. Per the germline V gene, CDR1 is MNHEY and CDR2 is SVGAGI. The V and J ends lost 5 bases and 1 base, in that order; junction bases with no gene match: 8. This CDR3 is 15 amino acids long. CDR3 region: CASSPDSGRSYEQYF. The CDR3 nucleotides are TGTGCCAGCAGTCCCGACTCCGGGAGGTCCTACGAGCAGTACTTC.

This clone was observed once. The chain joins TRBV19 to TRBJ1-2, with D perhaps TRBD1 (5 bases). Trimming stripped 5 bases from V and 3 bases from J, with 25 bases between. CDR3 length: 18 amino acids. Germline V gene sequence: CDR1 LNHDA, CDR2 SQIVND (reference sequence). DNA of the CDR3: TGTGCCAGTAGTCTCCCCCGGGGGGAGAGGCAGTCGGACTATGGCTACACCTTC. It is translated as CASSLPRGERQSDYGYTF.

This clone has more than one count but fewer than ten. The J gene is TRBJ1-6, the V gene TRBV6-6, with 8 bases aligning to TRBD1. Germline V gene sequence: CDR1 MNHNY, CDR2 SVGAGI (reference sequence). V lost 5 bases and J lost 4; bases outside the gene matches: 1. The CDR3 totals 14 residues. CDR3 amino acids: CASSDRGYNSPLHF. CDR3 DNA: TGTGCCAGCAGTGACAGGGGATATAATTCACCCCTCCACTTT.

This clone was picked up a small number of times. This chain connects TRBV6-6 to TRBJ2-7, with a weak D call TRBD1 (6 bases). CDR1 is MNHNY and CDR2 is SVGAGI in the germline V gene (reference sequence). V lost 6 bases and J lost 4, with 16 bases in between. The CDR3 spans 14 residues. The CDR3 DNA reads as TGTGCCAGCAGCCGCGAGGGGACATCGTACGAGCAGTACTTC. Protein product: CASSREGTSYEQYF.

This clone has only one observation. V gene TRBV19 combines with J gene TRBJ2-3, with TRBD2 matching over 8 bases. V was pared by 3 bases and J by 3 bases, with 5 bases of the junction left unmatched. CDR3 length: 15 residues. Germline V gives CDR1 LNHDA, CDR2 SQIVND (reference sequence). For the CDR3, the DNA is TGTGCCAGTAGTATTTGGGCGGGAGGTACAGATACGCAGTATTTT. Translating it yields CASSIWAGGTDTQYF.

This clone has just a few counts. V gene TRBV2 combines with J gene TRBJ2-7, with no clear D. CDR3 length: 12 residues. The V end was cut by 4 bases, the J end by 4 bases, with 8 bases between. CDR1 SNHLY and CDR2 FYNNEI come from the germline V gene. In DNA form, the CDR3 reads TGTGCCAGCAGTGGGGCCCTTTACGAGCAGTACTTC. This gives the protein CASSGALYEQYF.

The chain links TRBV9 to TRBJ1-5; possible D gene TRBD1, 6 bases. Trimming pared 3 bases from V and 4 bases from J, leaving 11 bases between. Germline CDR1 reads SGDLS; CDR2 reads YYNGEE. The CDR3 is made up of 14 amino acids. CDR3 in amino acids: CASSGGAGNQPQHF. DNA of the CDR3: TGTGCCAGCAGCGGGGGGGCAGGAAATCAGCCCCAGCATTTT. The complete variable domain, with remaining parts taken from reference TRBV9 and TRBJ1-5, reads DSGVTQTPKHLITATGQRVTLRCSPRSGDLSVYWYQQSLDQGLQFLIQYYNGEERAKGNILERFSAQQFPDLHSELNLSSLELGDSALYFCASSGGAGNQPQHFGDGTRLSIL.

CDR3 loop: CASSNNPMNTEAFF. CDR3 coding DNA: TGTGCCAGCAGCAACAACCCCATGAACACTGAAGCTTTCTTT. The J gene is TRBJ1-1, the V gene TRBV27, with D unclear. CDR3 length: 14 residues. Trimming cost V 6 bases and J 0 bases, with 11 bases left between them. Germline V lookup: CDR1 MNHEY, CDR2 SMNVEV (reference sequence).

This clone was counted once. This chain links TRBV9 with TRBJ1-3; 8 bases align to TRBD1. With V trimmed by 3 bases and J by 0 bases, 5 bases remained unmatched. CDR3 size: 16 residues. Germline lookup yields CDR1 SGDLS and CDR2 YYNGEE. The CDR3 reads CASSADRASSGNTIYF. The CDR3 DNA is TGTGCCAGCAGCGCGGACAGGGCAAGCTCTGGAAACACCATATATTTT.

The chain employs TRBV5-6 and TRBJ1-2; 7 nucleotides agree with TRBD1. Trimming at V came to 3 bases and at J to 6 bases, leaving 5 bases not matched to a gene. The length of the CDR3 is 13 residues. Per germline, CDR1 SGHDT and CDR2 YYEEEE. The CDR3 region is CASSYTGTDGYTF. Written as DNA, the CDR3 is TGTGCCAGCAGCTACACCGGGACAGATGGCTACACCTTC.

This clone appeared once. CDR3 DNA sequence: TGTGCCAGCAGTGAATCTACCGGCGGGGAGACCCAGTACTTC. Amino acid sequence: CASSESTGGETQYF. The chain couples TRBV2 to TRBJ2-5, with D possibly being TRBD2 (5 bases). Germline CDR1 SNHLY, CDR2 FYNNEI. V was clipped by 2 bases and J by 5 bases, with 12 bases between them. The CDR3 loop spans 14 amino acids.

In its sample, this clone was seen once. V and J are TRBV28 and TRBJ2-7; D might be TRBD1 (6 bases). The CDR3 is 14 amino acids. V gave up 5 bases and J gave up 2 bases, with 13 bases separating them. Germline V gene data show CDR1 as MDHEN and CDR2 as SYDVKM. The CDR3 nucleotides read TGTGCCAGCAGTGCGAGACAGGTGACCTACGAGCAGTACTTC. Its protein product is CASSARQVTYEQYF.

This chain links TRBV27 with TRBJ2-1, with 8 bases fitting TRBD2. The trim removed 7 bases at V and 5 bases at J, leaving 13 bases unmatched. This CDR3 contains 16 residues. The germline V gene encodes CDR1 MNHEY and CDR2 SMNVEV (reference sequence). The DNA of the CDR3 is TGTGCCAGCACCTCCTTGGGGCGGGGGGTAAACAATGAGCAGTTCTTC. Protein: CASTSLGRGVNNEQFF.

The J gene is TRBJ2-1, the V gene TRBV9; TRBD1 is a possible D gene (6 bases). Trimming shortened V by 3 bases and J by 7 bases, and 17 bases separated the two germline ends. CDR3 length equals 15 residues. CDR1 is SGDLS and CDR2 is YYNGEE in the germline V gene. As DNA, the CDR3 is TGTGCCAGCAGCGAACAGGGATATTCCCCTAATGAGCAGTTCTTC. Encoded protein: CASSEQGYSPNEQFF.

This clone has only one observation. The chain employs TRBV19 and TRBJ2-7; D call uncertain. The ends were cut back, 3 bases at V and 6 bases at J, with 9 bases in the middle. The CDR3 has 12 amino acids. From germline, CDR1 is LNHDA and CDR2 SQIVND (reference sequence). CDR3 protein: CASSIDEREQYF. The DNA of the CDR3 is TGTGCCAGTAGTATTGATGAGCGCGAGCAGTACTTC.

The V gene is TRBV29-1, the J gene TRBJ2-7; D remains unclear. V was shortened by 3 bases and J by 2 bases, with 11 bases between the two germline ends. The V gene's germline CDR1 is SQVTM and CDR2 ANQGSEA. The CDR3 runs to 13 residues. The CDR3 coding sequence is TGCAGCGTTGACGACACGGAAACCTACGAGCAGTACTTC. Residues: CSVDDTETYEQYF.

The rearrangement links TRBV6-1 to TRBJ2-5; D ambiguous. Germline CDR1 reads MNHNS; CDR2 reads SASEGT. The CDR3 has 14 residues. Trimming took off 5 bases at V and 5 bases at J, with 15 bases between the two ends. For the CDR3, the DNA is TGTGCCAGCAGTTCGCCCCCGTCTGGCGAGACCCAGTACTTC. It specifies CASSSPPSGETQYF.

This clone was detected once. This chain uses TRBV14 with TRBJ2-7; 8 bases are shared with TRBD2. With 2 bases clipped from V and 3 bases from J, the junction kept 12 bases outside the gene matches. From germline, CDR1 is SGHDN and CDR2 FVKESK. The CDR3 is 17 residues long. CDR3 bases: TGTGCCAGCAGCCAACAGTTCGTAGCGGGGCATAACTACGAGCAGTACTTC. It yields the protein CASSQQFVAGHNYEQYF.

V and J are TRBV6-5 and TRBJ2-3, with D possibly matching TRBD2 (5 bases). The CDR3 contains 13 residues. Germline V lookup: CDR1 MNHEY, CDR2 SVGAGI. The CDR3 reads CYVGRASTDTQYF. DNA for the CDR3: TGTTACGTAGGGCGGGCTAGCACAGATACGCAGTATTTT.

The V gene is TRBV5-6, the J gene TRBJ1-5, with TRBD1 identical over 7 bases. V was clipped by 2 bases and J by 0 bases; unmatched bases: 11. CDR1 SGHDT and CDR2 YYEEEE come from the germline V gene. The CDR3 loop spans 18 amino acids. CDR3: CASSFWAGGGHSNQPQHF. In DNA, the CDR3 is TGTGCCAGCAGCTTTTGGGCAGGGGGAGGCCATAGCAATCAGCCCCAGCATTTT.